This T cell receptor beta chain was retrieved from a study of shared clonotypes between healthy human individuals. Study in general: There were three CD4 naive, three CD4 memory, two CD8 naive and one CD8 memory plates per donor.

A note on this clone: Its target is unknown.

Profiled with immunoSEQ multiplex PCR; TCRdb holds only in-frame clones, not every one. This sample has 2 million to 2.5 million clones, with approximately 90% found just once. Study-wide points: Sorted-subset samples were not fully sequenced, rarefaction indicated. Naive CD4 clonotype sharing across a few donors was about 5.3%.

Sequencing was done on a sample of naive CD4+ T cells from PBMCs. The subset here: CD45RA+ positively selected. This clonotype was sampled from a man between 18 and 29 years old in good health. Some clones in this sample may be carry-over from other donors' samples.

Here the CDR3 DNA reads TGTGCCAGCAGCCCGACAGCCACTGGGGCCAACGTCCTGACTTTC. This sequence encodes CASSPTATGANVLTF. The J gene is TRBJ2-6, the V gene TRBV7-7, with D perhaps matching TRBD1 (5 bases). Deletions cut 5 bases from V and 2 bases from J, with 10 bases between. CDR1 SSHAT and CDR2 FNYEAQ come from the germline V gene (reference sequence). The CDR3 contains 15 residues.